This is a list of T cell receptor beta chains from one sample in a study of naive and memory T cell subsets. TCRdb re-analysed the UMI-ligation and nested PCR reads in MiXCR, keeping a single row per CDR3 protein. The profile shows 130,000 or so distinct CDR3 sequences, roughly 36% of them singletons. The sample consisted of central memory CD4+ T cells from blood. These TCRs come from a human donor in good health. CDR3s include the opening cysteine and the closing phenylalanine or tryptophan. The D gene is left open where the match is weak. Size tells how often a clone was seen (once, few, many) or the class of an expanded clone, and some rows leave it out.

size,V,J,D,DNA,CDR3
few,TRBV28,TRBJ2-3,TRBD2,TGTGCCAGCAGTTTGAGCGGGAGGGCTCAGTATTTT,CASSLSGRAQYF
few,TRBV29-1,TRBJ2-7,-,TGCAGCGTTGAGCGAGGGGGGGGCGAGCAGTACTTC,CSVERGGGEQYF
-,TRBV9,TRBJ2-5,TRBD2,TGTGCCAGCAGCGCTAGCGGGAGGAATTTCGAGACCCAGTACTTC,CASSASGRNFETQYF
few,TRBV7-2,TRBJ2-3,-,TGTGCCAGCAGCTTGAGGGGTGGCGAAATGAGGTCAGATACGCAGTATTTT,CASSLRGGEMRSDTQYF
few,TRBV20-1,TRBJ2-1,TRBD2,TGCAGTGCTAGACCGGGACTAGCGGGGATTCGTCAGTTCTTC,CSARPGLAGIRQFF
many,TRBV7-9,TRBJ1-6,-,TGTGCCAGCAGCTTGCAGGGCTATAATTCACCCCTCCACTTT,CASSLQGYNSPLHF
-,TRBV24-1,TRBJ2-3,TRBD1,TGTGCCACCAGTGATTCCGGACAGGGAACAGATACGCAGTATTTT,CATSDSGQGTDTQYF
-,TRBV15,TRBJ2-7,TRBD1,TGTGCCACCAGCAGGGAGGACAGGACCCAAGAGCAGTACTTC,CATSREDRTQEQYF
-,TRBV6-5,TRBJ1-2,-,TGTGCCAGCAGTTGGGACTTAAAGGACTATGGCTACACCTTC,CASSWDLKDYGYTF
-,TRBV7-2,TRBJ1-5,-,TGTGCCAGCAGTAGATTTCTTGTTCGGGGCGGCAATCAGCCCCAGCATTTT,CASSRFLVRGGNQPQHF
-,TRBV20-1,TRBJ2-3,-,TGCAGTGCCGAGATCACAGATACGCAGTATTTT,CSAEITDTQYF
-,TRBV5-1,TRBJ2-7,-,TGCGCCAGCAGCGCCCCAACAGATTCCTACGAGCAGTACTTC,CASSAPTDSYEQYF
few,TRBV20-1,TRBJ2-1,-,TGCAGTGCTCAAGACGAACTAGCTAGGAATGAGCAGTTCTTC,CSAQDELARNEQFF
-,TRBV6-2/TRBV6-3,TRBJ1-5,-,TGTGCCAGCAGTTACGGGGTCGGAACCTCAAATCAGCCCCAGCATTTT,CASSYGVGTSNQPQHF
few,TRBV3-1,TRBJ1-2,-,TGTGCCAGCAGCCAATTAACGGGGGGCGATGGCTACACCTTC,CASSQLTGGDGYTF
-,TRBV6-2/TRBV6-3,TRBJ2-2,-,TGTGCCAGCCTACCCGGGTCCCCCGGGGAGCTGTTTTTT,CASLPGSPGELFF
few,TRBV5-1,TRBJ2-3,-,TGCGCCAGCAGCTTTGAGAGGAATACGCAGTATTTT,CASSFERNTQYF
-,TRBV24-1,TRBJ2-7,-,TGTGCCACCAGTGGTAACACCTCCTACGAGCAGTACTTC,CATSGNTSYEQYF
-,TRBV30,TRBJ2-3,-,TGTGCCTGGAGTGTTGTGTTTGGAGTTTCAGATACGCAGTATTTT,CAWSVVFGVSDTQYF
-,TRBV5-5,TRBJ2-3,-,TGTGCCAGCAGGAGGGGGGCCGGGAGCGGCACAGATACGCAGTATTTT,CASRRGAGSGTDTQYF
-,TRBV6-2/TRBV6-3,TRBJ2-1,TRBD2,TGTGCCAGCAGTTACTCGATCCCCCCACAGCGGGGAACCTACAATGAGCAGTTCTTC,CASSYSIPPQRGTYNEQFF
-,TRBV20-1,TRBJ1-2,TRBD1,TGCAGTGCTAGACCCCTAGCGGGACAGGGCCCCGGCTACACCTTC,CSARPLAGQGPGYTF
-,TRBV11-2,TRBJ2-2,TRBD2,TGTGCCAGCAGCTTAGTGACTAGCGGGAGTCCCGGGGAGCTGTTTTTT,CASSLVTSGSPGELFF
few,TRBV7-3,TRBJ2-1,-,TGTGCCAGCAGCTTAACCCTCGACAGCACCCACCAGTTCTTC,CASSLTLDSTHQFF
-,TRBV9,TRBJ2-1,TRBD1,TGTGCCAGCAGCCCGAATCCCGGGACAGGGTCCGTGGGCAATGAGCAGTTCTTC,CASSPNPGTGSVGNEQFF
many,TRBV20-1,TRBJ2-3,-,TGCAGTGCTAGAGGGTCAAAGGGACACCTCATAGATACGCAGTATTTT,CSARGSKGHLIDTQYF
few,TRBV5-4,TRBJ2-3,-,TGTGCCAGCAGGGAGGGAGTGAGCACAGATACGCAGTATTTT,CASREGVSTDTQYF
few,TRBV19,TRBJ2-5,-,TGTGCCAGTAGACGACAGGCCGAGGAGACCCAGTACTTC,CASRRQAEETQYF
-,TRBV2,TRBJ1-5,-,TGTGCCAGCCAAAGGACAGGCAATCAGCCCCAGCATTTT,CASQRTGNQPQHF
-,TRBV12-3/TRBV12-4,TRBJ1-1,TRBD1,TGTGCCAGCAGTTCCACCGGGACAGGGAGGGGAACTGAAGCTTTCTTT,CASSSTGTGRGTEAFF
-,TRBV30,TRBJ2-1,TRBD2,TGTGCCTGGAGTGTCGATACTAGGGAGGGGTTCTTC,CAWSVDTREGFF
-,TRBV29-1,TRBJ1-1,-,TGCAGCGCGAACACCAACACTGAAGCTTTCTTT,CSANTNTEAFF
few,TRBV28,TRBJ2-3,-,TGTGCCAGCAGTCCTTTCGATACGCAGTATTTT,CASSPFDTQYF
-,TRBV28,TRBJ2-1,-,TGTGCCAGCAGTTTACCCCGACTCAGCTCCTACAATGAGCAGTTCTTC,CASSLPRLSSYNEQFF
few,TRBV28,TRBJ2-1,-,TGTGCCAGCAGTTTACCGCTAGTTCGGCGCAATGAGCAGTTCTTC,CASSLPLVRRNEQFF
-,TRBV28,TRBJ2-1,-,TGTGCCAGCCGGGACGGTAGCCGGTGGTTCTTC,CASRDGSRWFF
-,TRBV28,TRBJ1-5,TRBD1,TGTGCCAGCAGGCGGGACAGGAGCAATCAGCCCCAGCATTTT,CASRRDRSNQPQHF
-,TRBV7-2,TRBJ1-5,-,TGTGCCAGCAGCCCACAACCTAATCAGCCCCAGCATTTT,CASSPQPNQPQHF
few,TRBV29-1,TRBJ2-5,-,TGCAGCGCTGGACACTTACAAGAGACCCAGTACTTC,CSAGHLQETQYF
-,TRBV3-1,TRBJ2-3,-,TGTGCCAGCAGCCAACAGACTAGTTCAGATACGCAGTATTTT,CASSQQTSSDTQYF
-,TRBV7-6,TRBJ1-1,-,TGTGCCAGCAGTCCTACCCGGCAAGCGGATTGGAACACTGAAGCTTTCTTT,CASSPTRQADWNTEAFF
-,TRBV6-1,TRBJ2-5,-,TGTGCCAGCAGTGAATTGCCGACCCAGTACTTC,CASSELPTQYF
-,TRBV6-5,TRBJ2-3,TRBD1,TGTGCCAGCAGTTACCAGGGACAGTCCTACACAGATACGCAGTATTTT,CASSYQGQSYTDTQYF
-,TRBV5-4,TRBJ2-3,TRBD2,TGTGCCAGCAGCCCCCGACTAGCGGGAGGAACAGATACGCAGTATTTT,CASSPRLAGGTDTQYF
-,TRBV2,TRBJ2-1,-,TGTGCCAGCAGTCACTCTGACAGCTCGTCTCGAAATGAGCAGTTCTTC,CASSHSDSSSRNEQFF
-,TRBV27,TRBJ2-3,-,TGTGCCAGCATGGATGCGGGCACCACAGATACGCAGTATTTT,CASMDAGTTDTQYF
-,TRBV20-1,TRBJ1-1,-,TGCAGTGCTAGGCCTGGATTTATGAACACTGAAGCTTTCTTT,CSARPGFMNTEAFF
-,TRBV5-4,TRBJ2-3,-,TGTGCCAGCAGCTTGGGCCCAAAGTCAGATACGCAGTATTTT,CASSLGPKSDTQYF
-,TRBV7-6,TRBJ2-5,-,TGTGCCAGCACCGAAAATATGGCAGGGGAGACCCAGTACTTC,CASTENMAGETQYF
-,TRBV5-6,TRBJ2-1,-,TGTGCCAGCAGCTGGATGAGAGGACAGCTTAACAATGAGCAGTTCTTC,CASSWMRGQLNNEQFF
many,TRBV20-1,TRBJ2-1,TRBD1,TGCAGTGCTAGGGGGGACAGAAACAATGAGCAGTTCTTC,CSARGDRNNEQFF
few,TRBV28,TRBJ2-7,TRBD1,TGTGCCAGCAGGACGGGACAGGGGGGCCCCTACGAGCAGTACTTC,CASRTGQGGPYEQYF
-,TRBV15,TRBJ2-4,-,TGTGCCACCAGCAGAGACCACAGGGTTATAAAAAACATTCAGTACTTC,CATSRDHRVIKNIQYF
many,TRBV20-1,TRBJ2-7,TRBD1,TGCAGTGCCCCGACAGGGGGCCGCTACGAGCAGTACTTC,CSAPTGGRYEQYF
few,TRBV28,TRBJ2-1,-,TGTGCCAGCAGTCCTCTCGATGGGGTCCTGAGCTCCTACAATGAGCAGTTCTTC,CASSPLDGVLSSYNEQFF
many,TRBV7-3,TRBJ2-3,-,TGTGCCAGCAGCTTAACCCCTAGTAGCACAGATACGCAGTATTTT,CASSLTPSSTDTQYF
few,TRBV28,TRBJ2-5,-,TGTGCCAGCAGGCAGGCGTGGTTACAGGGCGGGACCCAGTACTTC,CASRQAWLQGGTQYF
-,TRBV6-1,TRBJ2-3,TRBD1,TGTGCCAGCAGTACCGCGACAGGGCAGGCAGATACGCAGTATTTT,CASSTATGQADTQYF
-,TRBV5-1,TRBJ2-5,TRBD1,TGCGCCAGCAGCTTGGCCGGCAGGGGGCGACTAGGGAACCAAGAGACCCAGTACTTC,CASSLAGRGRLGNQETQYF